One and the same sample provided the 24 T cell receptor beta chains below, sequenced in a study of blood T cells in healthy people across ages. It was with a sample-barcoded 5' primer and a J-beta primer mix that a second PCR of roughly 6 to 12 cycles was run. MiXCR, run by TCRdb on the 5' RACE reads, gives a single entry per CDR3 protein. This table holds around 1,600,000 distinct CDR3 sequences, approximately 43% found once. Sequenced sample: blood. Receptors were obtained from a woman younger than 35 in good health.

This clonotype was counted a few times. V gene TRBV6-6 combines with J gene TRBJ2-7; TRBD2 agrees at 8 bases. The V segment lost 5 bases and the J segment 3 bases; nucleotides outside the gene matches: 6. The CDR3 runs to 14 residues. Germline CDR1 is MNHNY and CDR2 is SVGAGI (reference sequence). Here the CDR3 reads CASSTGAGGYEQYF. The CDR3 bases are TGTGCCAGCAGTACTGGCGCGGGGGGCTACGAGCAGTACTTC.

The chain has TRBV3-1 and TRBJ2-1; D might be TRBD1 (6 bases). Judging by the DNA end, TRBJ2-7 fits better; the J call may be wrong. The length of the CDR3 is 16 residues. Germline lookup yields CDR1 LGHDT and CDR2 YNNKEL (reference sequence). The CDR3 is CASSSTGSPSYNEQYF. CDR3 nucleotide sequence: TGTGCCAGCAGCAGCACAGGGAGCCCTTCCTACAATGAGCAGTACTTC.

This clonotype has more than one count but fewer than ten. The V gene is TRBV2, the J gene TRBJ2-1; D gene unclear. This CDR3 has 15 residues. V lost 4 bases and J lost 0, with 10 bases in between. From germline, CDR1 is SNHLY and CDR2 FYNNEI. CDR3 region: CASSARLISYNEQFF. DNA for the CDR3: TGTGCCAGCAGTGCTCGGCTTATCTCCTACAATGAGCAGTTCTTC.

The chain links TRBV30 to TRBJ2-7, with TRBD1 matching over 9 bases. V lost 5 bases, J lost 1 base, and 6 bases stayed unmatched. Germline CDR1 is GTSNPN and CDR2 is SVGIG (reference sequence). CDR3 length equals 14 residues. CDR3 residues: CAWGTGQGSYEQYF. CDR3 in DNA: TGTGCCTGGGGGACGGGACAGGGATCCTACGAGCAGTACTTC. The full variable domain, with the rest looked up from reference TRBV30 and TRBJ2-7, is SQTIHQWPATLVQPVGSPLSLECTVEGTSNPNLYWYRQAAGRGLQLLFYSVGIGQISSEVPQNLSASRPQDRQFILSSKKLLLSDSGFYLCAWGTGQGSYEQYFGPGTRLTVT.

The sample holds a few counts of this clonotype. J is TRBJ2-1 and V is TRBV20-1; D may be TRBD1 (6 bases). The CDR3 loop spans 15 amino acids. The V end lost 2 bases, the J end lost 2 bases, and 13 bases lay between the germline ends. CDR1 DFQATT and CDR2 SNEGSKA come from the germline V gene (reference sequence). CDR3 residues: CSARLGQSTYNEQFF. In DNA, the CDR3 is TGCAGTGCTAGACTTGGACAGAGCACCTACAATGAGCAGTTCTTC.

The chain links TRBV15 to TRBJ1-1; D ambiguous. The germline CDR1 and CDR2 sequences are LNHNV and YYDKDF (reference sequence). V was pared by 5 bases and J by 1 base, with 8 bases between. This CDR3 comprises 13 residues. CDR3 protein: CATSLRQNTEAFF. The CDR3 nucleotides are TGTGCCACCAGCCTACGACAGAACACTGAAGCTTTCTTT.

This sequence joins TRBV6-5 and TRBJ1-2, with TRBD1 as a possible D gene (5 bases). Trimming left V 0 bases short and J 3 bases short, with 11 bases between. The length of the CDR3 is 15 residues. The germline gives CDR1 MNHEY, CDR2 SVGAGI. The CDR3 DNA is TGTGCCAGCAGTTACTCGGCCGGGGGAGACTATGGCTACACCTTC. It encodes CASSYSAGGDYGYTF.

The chain recombines TRBV29-1 with TRBJ2-1; 9 positions match TRBD2. With V trimmed by 3 bases and J by 6 bases, 6 bases remained unmatched. The CDR3 loop spans 14 amino acids. Germline CDR1 and CDR2: SQVTM and ANQGSEA. CDR3 bases: TGCAGCGTTGAGGCGGGAGGGACGTTCAATGAGCAGTTCTTC. This sequence encodes CSVEAGGTFNEQFF.

This clonotype has more than one count but fewer than ten. The V and J genes are TRBV30 and TRBJ1-5; D gene uncertain. CDR3 length: 13 amino acids. Germline V gives CDR1 GTSNPN, CDR2 SVGIG (reference sequence). V was pared by 5 bases and J by 7 bases, with 15 bases between. The CDR3 sequence: CAWAVQERQPQHF. CDR3 DNA: TGTGCCTGGGCTGTACAAGAGAGGCAGCCCCAGCATTTT.

The J gene is TRBJ2-1, the V gene TRBV9, with D perhaps matching TRBD1 or TRBD2 (5 bases each). Germline CDR1 SGDLS, CDR2 YYNGEE. The CDR3 extends over 15 amino acids. V was trimmed by 1 base and J by 3 bases, leaving 11 bases between them. The CDR3 region is CASSVLGTNYNEQFF. CDR3 DNA sequence: TGTGCCAGCAGCGTACTTGGGACCAACTACAATGAGCAGTTCTTC.

This sequence joins TRBV20-1 and TRBJ2-5, with TRBD2 matching 8 bases. This CDR3 spans 14 amino acids. The junction had 12 bases not matched to a gene; V was cut back by 3 bases and J by 9 bases. CDR1 is DFQATT and CDR2 is SNEGSKA in the germline V gene (reference sequence). CDR3 protein: CSASGLAGEAPQYF. The CDR3 DNA reads as TGCAGTGCTAGCGGACTAGCCGGCGAAGCGCCCCAGTACTTC.

This clonotype was counted only a few times. V is TRBV7-2 and J is TRBJ2-1; D gene unclear. The J call may be mistaken, given a closer DNA end match to TRBJ2-7. CDR1 is SGHTA and CDR2 is FQGNSA in the germline V gene. The CDR3 length is 14 residues. CDR3 in DNA: TGTGCCAGCAGCTTGAGTCCCTCCTACAATGAGCAGTACTTC. Translated, it gives CASSLSPSYNEQYF.

The chain uses TRBV20-1 and TRBJ1-1, with D hard to call. CDR1 and CDR2 (germline): DFQATT, SNEGSKA (reference sequence). V was shortened by 5 bases and J by 3 bases, with 16 bases between the two germline ends. This CDR3 contains 14 residues. CDR3 bases: TGCAGTGCTCCGTATGAGGGTTTGGACACTGAAGCTTTCTTT. Its protein product is CSAPYEGLDTEAFF.

CDR3 sequence reads: CASSPPIWGTNEKLFF. CDR3 bases: TGTGCCAGCAGTCCCCCGATTTGGGGAACTAATGAAAAACTGTTTTTT. The chain couples TRBV12-3 or TRBV12-4 to TRBJ1-4, with unresolved D. V was clipped by 5 bases and J by 1 base, with 14 bases between them. The CDR3 length is 16 residues.

This clonotype turned up a few times. An end of the junction differs from the germline gene, which may be a read error. DNA of the CDR3: TGTGCCATCAGTTTAGCAGGGGAGGGCAATCAGCCCCAGCATTTT. Translated: CAISLAGEGNQPQHF. The chain carries TRBV12-3 or TRBV12-4 and TRBJ1-5; D might be TRBD1 (6 bases). The CDR3 contains 15 residues.

The chain couples TRBV6-6 to TRBJ2-7; TRBD2 matches 7 bases. Germline V CDR1 and CDR2: MNHNY, SVGAGI (reference sequence). The CDR3 runs 17 residues. Trimming cost V 5 bases and J 0 bases; bases outside gene matches: 13. The CDR3 nucleotides are TGTGCCAGCAGTAGCCCGGCTAGCGGAAAAAGCTCCTACGAGCAGTACTTC. It encodes CASSSPASGKSSYEQYF.

This clonotype showed up many times. The gene calls are TRBV6-2 or TRBV6-3 and TRBJ2-1, with D possibly matching TRBD1 (7 bases). The CDR3 sequence is 16 residues long. With 2 bases removed from V and 0 bases from J, the gap between germline ends came to 11 bases. In germline, CDR1 is MNHEY, CDR2 SVGEGT. CDR3 in amino acids: CASSYGGTVSYNEQFF. The CDR3 region has the DNA TGTGCCAGCAGTTACGGCGGGACAGTCTCCTACAATGAGCAGTTCTTC.

The rearrangement uses TRBV20-1 and TRBJ2-5; perhaps D is TRBD1 or TRBD2 (5 bases each). CDR3 size: 12 residues. V was pared by 5 bases and J by 4 bases, with 11 bases between. The germline V gene has CDR1 DFQATT and CDR2 SNEGSKA (reference sequence). The CDR3 loop is CSAVGGGETQYF. The CDR3, as DNA: TGCAGTGCTGTCGGTGGGGGAGAGACCCAGTACTTC.

The chain is built from TRBV11-2 and TRBJ1-1; TRBD1 is a possible D gene (6 bases). The V and J ends lost 5 bases and 7 bases respectively, with 17 bases between them. This CDR3 spans 14 amino acids. Germline V gene data show CDR1 as SGHAT and CDR2 as FQNNGV. The CDR3 coding sequence is TGTGCCAGCAGCCTCACTAGGGGGGCGGGTGAAGCTTTCTTT. Translated: CASSLTRGAGEAFF.

This clonotype occurred a few times. V gene TRBV24-1 combines with J gene TRBJ2-3, with 8 bases aligning to TRBD2. The trim removed 10 bases at V and 0 bases at J, leaving 5 bases unmatched. This CDR3 has 14 amino acids. CDR1 is KGHDR, CDR2 SFDVKD, per germline. This CDR3 reads CATRGALSTDTQYF. Written as DNA, the CDR3 is TGTGCCACGCGGGGGGCCCTTAGCACAGATACGCAGTATTTT.

This clonotype was detected a few times. The V gene is TRBV20-1, the J gene TRBJ2-1, with D perhaps TRBD2 (6 bases). Per the germline V gene, CDR1 is DFQATT and CDR2 is SNEGSKA (reference sequence). There are 12 residues in the CDR3. Trimming cost V 6 bases and J 9 bases, with 15 bases left between them. The CDR3 loop reads CSAATGRGEQFF. The CDR3 DNA follows: TGCAGTGCCGCCACGGGGCGGGGTGAGCAGTTCTTC.

For this clonotype: Its ends do not fully match the called genes, so a read error is possible. J is TRBJ1-2 and V is TRBV12-3 or TRBV12-4; D perhaps matches TRBD1 (5 bases). This CDR3 is built from 12 residues. CDR3 loop: CAGSRGGYGYTF. DNA for the CDR3: TGTGCCGGCAGTCGGGGGGGCTATGGCTACACCTTC.

The CDR3 coding sequence is TGCAGTGCTGAGGACAGTGATCTTCTTTATGAGCAGTACTTC. Translation: CSAEDSDLLYEQYF. V and J are TRBV20-1 and TRBJ2-7, with a possible D match to TRBD1 (6 bases). CDR3 length: 14 residues. V was pared by 5 bases and J by 7 bases, with 21 bases between. Germline assignment: CDR1 DFQATT and CDR2 SNEGSKA (reference sequence).

The count of this clonotype is one. The CDR3 sequence: CASLGDGTNGYTF. DNA of the CDR3: TGTGCCAGCCTGGGCGATGGAACCAACGGCTACACCTTC. The chain combines TRBV3-1 with TRBJ1-2; no reliable D call. From germline, CDR1 is LGHDT and CDR2 YNNKEL (reference sequence). V lost 8 bases, J lost 8 bases, and 18 bases lay in between. The CDR3 length is 13 residues.